Detailed here is one TCR beta chain. This CDR3 comprises 16 residues. V was cut by 1 base and J by 6 bases, with 16 bases left in between. Per the germline V gene, CDR1 is MGHRA and CDR2 is YSYEKL. The sample comes from a study of blood T cell repertoires in COVID-19. Study at large: PBMCs, B-cell-depleted T cells, or T cells were the source of the cDNA or gDNA that made up the material.

Per the authors' pipeline: By means of reference gene primer amplification, nucleated cell counts were estimated. The data were produced by immunoSEQ multiplex PCR, yet TCRdb's version contains in-frame clones alone and is incomplete. Clonal size and the V and J genes are those of that table, whereas D and trimming came from the DNA. Among 120,000 to 150,000 clones listed, roughly 89% were seen once. Cohort allocation depended upon clinical history that participants reported. The genes are TRBV4-1 and TRBJ1-3, with D possibly TRBD1 on 6 matching bases. Sample: PBMCs or T cells enriched from blood (not recorded which). This TCR was sampled from a woman in her forties or fifties who had been exposed to COVID-19. The CDR3: CASSQVYRGRENTIYF. The CDR3 DNA is TGCGCCAGCAGCCAAGTTTATAGGGGGAGAGAAAACACCATATATTTT.